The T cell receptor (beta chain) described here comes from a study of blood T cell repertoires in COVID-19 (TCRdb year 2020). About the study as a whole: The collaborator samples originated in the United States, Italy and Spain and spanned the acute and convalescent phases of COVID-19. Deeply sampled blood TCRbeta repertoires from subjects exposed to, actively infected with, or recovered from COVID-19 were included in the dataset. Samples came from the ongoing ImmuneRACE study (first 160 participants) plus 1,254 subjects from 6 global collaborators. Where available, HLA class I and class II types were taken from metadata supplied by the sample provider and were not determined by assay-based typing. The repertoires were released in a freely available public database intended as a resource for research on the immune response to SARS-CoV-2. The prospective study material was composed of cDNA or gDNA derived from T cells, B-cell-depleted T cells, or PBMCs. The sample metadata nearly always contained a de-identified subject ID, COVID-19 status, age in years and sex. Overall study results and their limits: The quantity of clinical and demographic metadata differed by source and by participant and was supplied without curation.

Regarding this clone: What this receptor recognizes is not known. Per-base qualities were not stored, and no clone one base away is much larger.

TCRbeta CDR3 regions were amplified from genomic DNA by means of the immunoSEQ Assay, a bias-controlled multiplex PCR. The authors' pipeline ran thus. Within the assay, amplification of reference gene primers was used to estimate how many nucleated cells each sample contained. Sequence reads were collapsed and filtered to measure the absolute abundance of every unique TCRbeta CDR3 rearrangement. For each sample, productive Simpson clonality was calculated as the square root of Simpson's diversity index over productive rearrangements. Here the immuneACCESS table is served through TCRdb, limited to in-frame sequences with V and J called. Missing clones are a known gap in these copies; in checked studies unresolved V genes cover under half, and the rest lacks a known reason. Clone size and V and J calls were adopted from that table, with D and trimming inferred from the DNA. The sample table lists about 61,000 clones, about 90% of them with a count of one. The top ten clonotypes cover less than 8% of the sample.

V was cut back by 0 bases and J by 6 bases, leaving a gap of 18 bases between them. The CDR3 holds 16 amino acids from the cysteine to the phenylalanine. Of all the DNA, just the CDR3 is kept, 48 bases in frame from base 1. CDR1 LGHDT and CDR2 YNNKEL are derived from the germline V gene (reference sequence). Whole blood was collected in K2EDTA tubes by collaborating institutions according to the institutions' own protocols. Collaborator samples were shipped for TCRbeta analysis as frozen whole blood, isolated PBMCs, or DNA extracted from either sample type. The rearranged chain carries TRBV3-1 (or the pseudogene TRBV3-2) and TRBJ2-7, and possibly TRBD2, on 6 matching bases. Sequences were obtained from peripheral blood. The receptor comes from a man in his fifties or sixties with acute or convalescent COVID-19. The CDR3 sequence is CASSQEIGGVASEQYF. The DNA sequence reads TGTGCCAGCAGCCAAGAGATTGGAGGGGTGGCGTCCGAGCAGTACTTC.